This TCR beta chain is drawn from a study of OX40 agonist ivuxolimab in advanced cancers. Study information: The study treated patients with ivuxolimab, an agonistic anti-OX40 (CD134) antibody. Subjects had a mean age of about 65 years, with a range of 23 to 79; less than 90% were male.

Data came from immunoSEQ multiplex PCR; TCRdb stores just in-frame clones and leaves some out. Among about 40,000 clones listed, more than 75% were seen once. Blood sampling was done at baseline, cycle 4 day 1, and cycle 7 day 1. This clone has only a few counts. No antigen is known for it. From germline, CDR1 is SQVTM and CDR2 ANQGSEA. The CDR3 length is 13 residues. V was pared by 6 bases and J by 6 bases, with 18 bases between. Study conclusions and caveats: Also showing low normalized T-cell clonal expansion were some of the nonresponders.

The receptor's source is an adult with an advanced solid tumor such as melanoma, head and neck, liver or kidney cancer. Specimen: CD4+ or CD8+ T cells sorted from blood, collected in a trial of the OX40 agonist ivuxolimab. The chain couples TRBV29-1 to TRBJ2-7; D gene unclear. In nucleotides, the CDR3 is TGCAGCGTCGCTGGTTTGGGCAAATCCGAGCAGTACTTC. Its protein is CSVAGLGKSEQYF.